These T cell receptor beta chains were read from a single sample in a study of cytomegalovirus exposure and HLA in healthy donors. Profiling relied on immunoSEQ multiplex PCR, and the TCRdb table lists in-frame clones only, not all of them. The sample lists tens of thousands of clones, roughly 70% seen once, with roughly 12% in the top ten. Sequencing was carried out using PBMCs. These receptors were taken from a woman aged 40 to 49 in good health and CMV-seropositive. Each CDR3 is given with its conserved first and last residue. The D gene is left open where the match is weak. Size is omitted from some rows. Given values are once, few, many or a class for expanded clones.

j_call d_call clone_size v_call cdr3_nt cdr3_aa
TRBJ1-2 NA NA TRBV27 TGTGCCAGCAGTCCTTTCCAGGCTAACTATGGCTACACCTTC CASSPFQANYGYTF
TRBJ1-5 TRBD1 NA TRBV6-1 TGTGCCAGCAGCTTAGGACAGGGGGGACATCAGCCCCAGCATTTT CASSLGQGGHQPQHF
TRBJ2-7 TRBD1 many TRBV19 TGTGCCAGTCTCTACCCTTGGACAGGGGTCCACGAGCAGTACTTC CASLYPWTGVHEQYF
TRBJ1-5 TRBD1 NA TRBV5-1 TGCGCCAGCAGCTGGGGACAGGGGGATCAGCCCCAGCATTTT CASSWGQGDQPQHF
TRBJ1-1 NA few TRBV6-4 TGTGCCAGCAGCAAATTGGGGGCCGGGACTGAAGCTTTCTTT CASSKLGAGTEAFF
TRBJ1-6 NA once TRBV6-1 TGTGCCAGCCGAACTCCGATCCTTACTAATTCACCCCTCCACTTT CASRTPILTNSPLHF
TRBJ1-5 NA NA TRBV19 TGTGCCAGTAGTATCGTTTTCGACAGGTATAGCAATCAGCCCCAGCATTTT CASSIVFDRYSNQPQHF
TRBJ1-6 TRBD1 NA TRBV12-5 TGTGCTAGTGCAAAGCAGGGGGCTTCCTATAATTCACCCCTCCACTTT CASAKQGASYNSPLHF
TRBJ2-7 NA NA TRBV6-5 TGTGCCAGCAAAACAGTCAATAACGAGCAGTACTTC CASKTVNNEQYF
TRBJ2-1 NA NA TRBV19 TGTGCCAGTAGTATAACAGGGATGATCTCCTACAATGAGCAGTTCTTC CASSITGMISYNEQFF
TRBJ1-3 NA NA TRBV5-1 TGCGCCAGCAGCCCGGAGCTGTATTACTCTGGAAACACCATATATTTT CASSPELYYSGNTIYF
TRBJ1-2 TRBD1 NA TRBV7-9 TGTGCCAGCAGCTTGGGCCATGGACAGGGCCAGGGGGGCTACACCTTC CASSLGHGQGQGGYTF
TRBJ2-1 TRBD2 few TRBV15 TGTGCCACCAGCAGAGATCGAAGCGGGGGCTACAATGAGCAGTTCTTC CATSRDRSGGYNEQFF
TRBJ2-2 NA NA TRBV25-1 TGTGCCAGCGCGGGGGCAACGCACACCGGGGAGCTGTTTTTT CASAGATHTGELFF
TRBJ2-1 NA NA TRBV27 TGTGCCAGCAGCCCCTGGGGGCAGGGTATCCCCAATGAGCAGTTCTTC CASSPWGQGIPNEQFF
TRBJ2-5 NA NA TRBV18 TGTGCCAGCTCACGGGAGAGAAGGTACCAAGAGACCCAGTACTTC CASSRERRYQETQYF
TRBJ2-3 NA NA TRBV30 TGTGCCTGGAGTGGAGTCGGGGTACCGGACACAGATACGCAGTATTTT CAWSGVGVPDTDTQYF
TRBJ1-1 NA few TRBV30 TGTGCCTGGAGTCGAGGGATGGAAGCTTTCTTT CAWSRGMEAFF
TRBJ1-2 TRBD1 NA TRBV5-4 TGTGCCAGCAGCTTGGGGACAGGGACTGGCTACACCTTC CASSLGTGTGYTF
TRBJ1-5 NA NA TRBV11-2 TGTGCCAGCAGCGCCTCGGGGGGTTATCAGCCCCAGCATTTT CASSASGGYQPQHF
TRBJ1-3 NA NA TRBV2 TGTGCCAGCAGCTCAGCGAGGTCCAACCTCTCTGGAAACACCATATATTTT CASSSARSNLSGNTIYF
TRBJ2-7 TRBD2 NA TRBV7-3 TGTGCCAGCAGTTTTACTAGCGGTGGTACCTACGAGCAGTACTTC CASSFTSGGTYEQYF
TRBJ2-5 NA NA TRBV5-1 TGCGCCAGCAGCTTGCTGCAGGCCCAAGAGACCCAGTACTTC CASSLLQAQETQYF
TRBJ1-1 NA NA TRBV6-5 TGTGCCAGCAGAGGGCGGGAGGCCAACACTGAAGCTTTCTTT CASRGREANTEAFF
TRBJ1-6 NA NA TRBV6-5 TGTGCCAGCGGGTACAGGGTAGATTCACCCCTCCACTTT CASGYRVDSPLHF
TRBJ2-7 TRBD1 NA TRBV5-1 TGCGCCAGCAGCTTGGCTCGACAGGGCTCCTACGAGCAGTACTTC CASSLARQGSYEQYF
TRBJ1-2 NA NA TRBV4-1 TGCGCCAGCAGCCAAGGAGGGCTAAACTATGGCTACACCTTC CASSQGGLNYGYTF
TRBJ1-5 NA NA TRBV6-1 TGTGCCAGCAGTGTCGAGCAAAATCAGCCCCAGCATTTT CASSVEQNQPQHF
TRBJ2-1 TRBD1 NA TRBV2 TGTGCCAGCAGCCCGGGACAGGGTACATATGAGCAGTTCTTC CASSPGQGTYEQFF
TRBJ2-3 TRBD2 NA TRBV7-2 TGTGCCAGCAGCCGCGGGGGGCTTATCACAGATACGCAGTATTTT CASSRGGLITDTQYF
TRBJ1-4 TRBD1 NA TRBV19 TGTGCCAGTAGTATAGATGGTCCGGACAGGGCCCTCGGACCCGAAAAACTGTTTTTT CASSIDGPDRALGPEKLFF
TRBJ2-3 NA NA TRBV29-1 TGCAGCGTTGTTTCCCTTGCCTACCTGAGCACAGATACGCAGTATTTT CSVVSLAYLSTDTQYF
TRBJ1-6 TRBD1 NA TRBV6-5 TGTGCCAGCAGTTACGAGTCCTTACAGGGGAATTCACCCCTCCACTTT CASSYESLQGNSPLHF
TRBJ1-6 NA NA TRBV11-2 TGTGCCAGCAGCCCCCAGGAAGATTCACCCCTCCACTTT CASSPQEDSPLHF
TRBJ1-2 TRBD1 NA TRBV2 TGTGCCAGCAGCGAAGACAGGGCGAGGGTCTATGGCTACACCTTC CASSEDRARVYGYTF
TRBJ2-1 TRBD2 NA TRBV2 TGTGCCAGCAGGTATAGCGGGGGGCCGGGTGAGCAGTTCTTC CASRYSGGPGEQFF
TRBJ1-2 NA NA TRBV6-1 TGTGCCAGCAGTAAGACAGTGAAGGAGGGCTACACCTTC CASSKTVKEGYTF
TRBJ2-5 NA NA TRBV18 TGTGCCAGCTCAGATTTTTCCGCCGGGGGGCCGCGGGAGACCCAGTACTTC CASSDFSAGGPRETQYF